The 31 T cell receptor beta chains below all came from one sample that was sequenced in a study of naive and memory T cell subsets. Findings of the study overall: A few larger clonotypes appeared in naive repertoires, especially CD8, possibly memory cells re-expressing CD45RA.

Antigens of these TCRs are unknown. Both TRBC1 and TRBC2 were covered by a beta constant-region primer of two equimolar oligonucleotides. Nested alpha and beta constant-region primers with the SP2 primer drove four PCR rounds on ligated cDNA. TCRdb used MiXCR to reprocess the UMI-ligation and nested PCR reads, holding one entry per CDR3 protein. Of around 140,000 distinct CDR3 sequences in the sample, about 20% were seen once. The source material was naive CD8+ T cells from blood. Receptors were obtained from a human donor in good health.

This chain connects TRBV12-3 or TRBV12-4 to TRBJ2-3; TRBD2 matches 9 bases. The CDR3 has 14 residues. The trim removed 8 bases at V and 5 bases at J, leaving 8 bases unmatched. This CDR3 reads CASQPGLAQDTQYF. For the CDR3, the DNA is TGTGCCAGCCAACCGGGACTAGCACAAGATACGCAGTATTTT.

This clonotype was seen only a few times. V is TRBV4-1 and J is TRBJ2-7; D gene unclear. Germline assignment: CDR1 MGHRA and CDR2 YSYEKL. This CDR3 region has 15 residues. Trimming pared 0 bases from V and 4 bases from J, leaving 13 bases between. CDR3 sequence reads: CASSQDPGQTYEQYF. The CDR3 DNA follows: TGCGCCAGCAGCCAAGATCCCGGCCAAACGTACGAGCAGTACTTC.

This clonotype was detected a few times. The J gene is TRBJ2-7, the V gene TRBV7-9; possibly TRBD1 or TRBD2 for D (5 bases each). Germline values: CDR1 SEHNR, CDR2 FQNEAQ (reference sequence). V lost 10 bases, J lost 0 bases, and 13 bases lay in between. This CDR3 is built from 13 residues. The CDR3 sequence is CATRGGPSYEQYF. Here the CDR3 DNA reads TGTGCCACTCGGGGCGGGCCCTCCTACGAGCAGTACTTC.

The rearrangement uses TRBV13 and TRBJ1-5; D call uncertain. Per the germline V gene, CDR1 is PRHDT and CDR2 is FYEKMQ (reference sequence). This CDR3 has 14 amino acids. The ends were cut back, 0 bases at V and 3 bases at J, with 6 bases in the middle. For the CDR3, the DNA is TGTGCCAGCAGCTTAGGACTGACCAATCAGCCCCAGCATTTT. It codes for CASSLGLTNQPQHF.

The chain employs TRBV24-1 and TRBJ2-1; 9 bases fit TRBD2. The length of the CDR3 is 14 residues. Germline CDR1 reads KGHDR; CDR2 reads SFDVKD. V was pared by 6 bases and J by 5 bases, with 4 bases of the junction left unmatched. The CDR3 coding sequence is TGTGCCACCAGTCGACTAGCGGTTCACAATGAGCAGTTCTTC. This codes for CATSRLAVHNEQFF.

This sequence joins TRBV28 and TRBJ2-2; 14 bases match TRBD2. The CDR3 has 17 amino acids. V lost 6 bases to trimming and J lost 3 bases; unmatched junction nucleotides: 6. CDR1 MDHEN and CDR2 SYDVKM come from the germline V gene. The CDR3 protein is CASSPGLAGVDTGELFF. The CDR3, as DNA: TGTGCCAGCAGCCCGGGACTAGCGGGAGTAGACACCGGGGAGCTGTTTTTT.

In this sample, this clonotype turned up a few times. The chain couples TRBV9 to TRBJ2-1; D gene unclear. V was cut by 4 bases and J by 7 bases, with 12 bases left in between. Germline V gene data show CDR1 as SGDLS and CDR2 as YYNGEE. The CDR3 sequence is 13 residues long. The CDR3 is CASSSSWVNEQFF. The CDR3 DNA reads TGTGCCAGCAGCTCGAGTTGGGTGAATGAGCAGTTCTTC.

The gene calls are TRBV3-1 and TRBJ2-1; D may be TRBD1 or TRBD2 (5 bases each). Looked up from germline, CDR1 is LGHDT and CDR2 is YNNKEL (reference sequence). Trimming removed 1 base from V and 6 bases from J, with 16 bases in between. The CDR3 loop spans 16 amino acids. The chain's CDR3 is CASSQARPRGPNEQFF. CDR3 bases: TGTGCCAGCAGCCAAGCTCGGCCGAGGGGCCCCAATGAGCAGTTCTTC.

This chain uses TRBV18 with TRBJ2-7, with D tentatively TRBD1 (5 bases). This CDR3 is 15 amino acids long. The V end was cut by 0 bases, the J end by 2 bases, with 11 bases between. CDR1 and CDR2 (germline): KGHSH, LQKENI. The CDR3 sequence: CASSPPEQAAYEQYF. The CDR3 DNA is TGTGCCAGCTCACCACCGGAACAGGCCGCCTACGAGCAGTACTTC. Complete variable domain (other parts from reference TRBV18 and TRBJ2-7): NAGVMQNPRHLVRRRGQEARLRCSPMKGHSHVYWYRQLPEEGLKFMVYLQKENIIDESGMPKERFSAEFPKEGPSILRIQQVVRGDSAAYFCASSPPEQAAYEQYFGPGTRLTVT.

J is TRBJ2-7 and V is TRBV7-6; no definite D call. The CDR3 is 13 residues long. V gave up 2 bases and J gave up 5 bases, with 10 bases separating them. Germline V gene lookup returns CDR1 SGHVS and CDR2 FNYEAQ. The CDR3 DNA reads TGTGCCAGCAGCTTAAGATTGGCCGACGAGCAGTACTTC. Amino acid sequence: CASSLRLADEQYF.

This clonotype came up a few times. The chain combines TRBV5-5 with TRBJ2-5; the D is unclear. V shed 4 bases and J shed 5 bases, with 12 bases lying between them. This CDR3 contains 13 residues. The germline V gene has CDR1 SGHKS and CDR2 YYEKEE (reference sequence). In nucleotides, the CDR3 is TGTGCCAGCAGCGGGGAATTCGGGGAGACCCAGTACTTC. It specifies CASSGEFGETQYF.

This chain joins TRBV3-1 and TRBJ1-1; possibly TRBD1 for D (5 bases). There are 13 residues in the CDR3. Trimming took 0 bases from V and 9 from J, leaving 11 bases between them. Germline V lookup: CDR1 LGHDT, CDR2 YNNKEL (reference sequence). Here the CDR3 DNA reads TGTGCCAGCAGCCAAGAAGTCGACAGACAAGCTTTCTTT. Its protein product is CASSQEVDRQAFF.

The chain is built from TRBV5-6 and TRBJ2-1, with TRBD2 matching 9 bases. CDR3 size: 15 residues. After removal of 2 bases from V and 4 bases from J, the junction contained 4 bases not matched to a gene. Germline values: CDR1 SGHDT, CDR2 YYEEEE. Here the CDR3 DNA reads TGTGCCAGCAGCTTAGAAGCGGGAGGATACAATGAGCAGTTCTTC. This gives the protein CASSLEAGGYNEQFF.

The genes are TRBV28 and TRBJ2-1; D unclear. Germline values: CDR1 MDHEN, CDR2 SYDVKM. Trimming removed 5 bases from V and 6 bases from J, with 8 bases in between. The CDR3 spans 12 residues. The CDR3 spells CASSPLANEQFF. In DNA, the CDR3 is TGTGCCAGCAGTCCCCTCGCCAATGAGCAGTTCTTC.

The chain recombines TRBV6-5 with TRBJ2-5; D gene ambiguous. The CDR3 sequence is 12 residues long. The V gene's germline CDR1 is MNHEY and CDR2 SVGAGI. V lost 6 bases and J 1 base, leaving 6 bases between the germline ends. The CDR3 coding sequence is TGTGCCAGCAGAGGCAGCCAAGAGACCCAGTACTTC. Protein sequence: CASRGSQETQYF.

The DNA for the CDR3 is TGTGCCACCGCGGCGGGAGGCGACACAGATACGCAGTATTTT. Its translation: CATAAGGDTDTQYF. The V gene is TRBV24-1, the J gene TRBJ2-3, with 8 bases identical to TRBD2. The germline V gene has CDR1 KGHDR and CDR2 SFDVKD. The CDR3 totals 14 residues. The V and J ends lost 9 bases and 2 bases, in that order; junction bases with no gene match: 6.

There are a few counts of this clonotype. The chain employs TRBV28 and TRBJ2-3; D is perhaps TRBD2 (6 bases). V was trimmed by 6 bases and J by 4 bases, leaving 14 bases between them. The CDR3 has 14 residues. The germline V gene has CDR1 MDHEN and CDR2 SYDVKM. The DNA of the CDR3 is TGTGCCAGCAGATTGGCGGGAAACCCAGATACGCAGTATTTT. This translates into CASRLAGNPDTQYF.

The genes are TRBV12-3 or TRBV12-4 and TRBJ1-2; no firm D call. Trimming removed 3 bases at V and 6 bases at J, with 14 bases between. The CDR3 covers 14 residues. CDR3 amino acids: CASSFLSREDGYTF. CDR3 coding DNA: TGTGCCAGCAGTTTTCTGAGTAGGGAAGATGGCTACACCTTC.

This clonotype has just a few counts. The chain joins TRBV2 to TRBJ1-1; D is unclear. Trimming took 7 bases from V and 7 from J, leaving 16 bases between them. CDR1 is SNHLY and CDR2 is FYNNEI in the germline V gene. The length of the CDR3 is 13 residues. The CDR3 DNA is TGTGCCAGCAACCAGGTGGGTCGGGGTGAAGCTTTCTTT. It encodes CASNQVGRGEAFF. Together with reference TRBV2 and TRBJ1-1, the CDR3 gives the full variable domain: EPEVTQTPSHQVTQMGQEVILRCVPISNHLYFYWYRQILGQKVEFLVSFYNNEISEKSEIFDDQFSVERPDGSNFTLKIRSTKLEDSAMYFCASNQVGRGEAFFGQGTRLTVV.

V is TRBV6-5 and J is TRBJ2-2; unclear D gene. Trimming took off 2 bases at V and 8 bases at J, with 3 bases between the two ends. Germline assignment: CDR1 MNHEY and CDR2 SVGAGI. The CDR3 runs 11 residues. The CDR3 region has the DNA TGTGCCAGCAGTTACGTGGGGGAGCTGTTTTTT. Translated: CASSYVGELFF.

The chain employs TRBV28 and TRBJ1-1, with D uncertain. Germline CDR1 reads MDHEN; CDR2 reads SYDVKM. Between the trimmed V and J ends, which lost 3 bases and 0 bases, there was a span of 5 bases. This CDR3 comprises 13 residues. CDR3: CASSFSMNTEAFF. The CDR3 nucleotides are TGTGCCAGCAGTTTTAGCATGAACACTGAAGCTTTCTTT.

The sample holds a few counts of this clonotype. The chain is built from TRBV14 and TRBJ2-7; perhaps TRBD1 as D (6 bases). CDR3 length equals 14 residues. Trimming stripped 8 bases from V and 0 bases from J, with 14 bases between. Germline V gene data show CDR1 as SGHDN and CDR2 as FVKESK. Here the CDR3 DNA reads TGTGCCAGCGCCGGGACACCGGCCTCCTACGAGCAGTACTTC. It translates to CASAGTPASYEQYF. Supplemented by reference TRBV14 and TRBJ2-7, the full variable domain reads EAGVTQFPSHSVIEKGQTVTLRCDPISGHDNLYWYRRVMGKEIKFLLHFVKESKQDESGMPNNRFLAERTGGTYSTLKVQPAELEDSGVYFCASAGTPASYEQYFGPGTRLTVT.

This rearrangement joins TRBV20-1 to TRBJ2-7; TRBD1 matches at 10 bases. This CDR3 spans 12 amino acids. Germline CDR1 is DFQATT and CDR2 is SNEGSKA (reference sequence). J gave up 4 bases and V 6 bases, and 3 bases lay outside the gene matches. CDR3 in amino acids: CSARDRGYEQYF. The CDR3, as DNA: TGCAGTGCGCGGGACAGGGGTTACGAGCAGTACTTC.

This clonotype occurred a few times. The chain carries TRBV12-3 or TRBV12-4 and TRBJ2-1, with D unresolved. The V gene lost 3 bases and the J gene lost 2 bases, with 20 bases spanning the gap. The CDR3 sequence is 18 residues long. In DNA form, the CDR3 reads TGTGCCAGCAGTTTTAAGGCGGACCGTGTCCCGCCCTACAATGAGCAGTTCTTC. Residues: CASSFKADRVPPYNEQFF.

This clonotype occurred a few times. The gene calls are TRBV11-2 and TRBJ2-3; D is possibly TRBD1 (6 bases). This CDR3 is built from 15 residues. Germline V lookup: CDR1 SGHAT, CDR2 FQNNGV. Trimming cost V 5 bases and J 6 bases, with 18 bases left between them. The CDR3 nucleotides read TGTGCCAGCAGCGTAGGGGCCAGGGGTGTGGATACGCAGTATTTT. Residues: CASSVGARGVDTQYF.

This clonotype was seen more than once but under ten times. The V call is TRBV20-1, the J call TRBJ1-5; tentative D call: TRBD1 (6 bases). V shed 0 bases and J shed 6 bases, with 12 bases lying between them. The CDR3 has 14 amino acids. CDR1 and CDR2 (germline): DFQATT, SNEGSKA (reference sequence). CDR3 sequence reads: CSARDYRESQPQHF. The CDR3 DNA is TGCAGTGCTAGAGATTACAGGGAGTCTCAGCCCCAGCATTTT.

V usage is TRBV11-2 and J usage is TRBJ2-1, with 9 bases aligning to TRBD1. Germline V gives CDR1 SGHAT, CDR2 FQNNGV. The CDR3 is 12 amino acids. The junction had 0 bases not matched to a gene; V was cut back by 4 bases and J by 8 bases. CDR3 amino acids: CASSWDRDEQFF. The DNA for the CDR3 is TGTGCCAGCAGCTGGGACAGGGATGAGCAGTTCTTC. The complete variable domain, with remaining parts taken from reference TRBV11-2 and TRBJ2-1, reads EAGVAQSPRYKIIEKRQSVAFWCNPISGHATLYWYQQILGQGPKLLIQFQNNGVVDDSQLPKDRFSAERLKGVDSTLKIQPAKLEDSAVYLCASSWDRDEQFFGPGTRLTVL.

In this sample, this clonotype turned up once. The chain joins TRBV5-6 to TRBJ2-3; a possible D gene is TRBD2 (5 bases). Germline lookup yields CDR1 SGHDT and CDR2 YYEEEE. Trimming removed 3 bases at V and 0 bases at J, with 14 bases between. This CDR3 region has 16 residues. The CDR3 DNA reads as TGTGCCAGCAGCTCGGAGCGGAGAGACAGCACAGATACGCAGTATTTT. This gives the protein CASSSERRDSTDTQYF.

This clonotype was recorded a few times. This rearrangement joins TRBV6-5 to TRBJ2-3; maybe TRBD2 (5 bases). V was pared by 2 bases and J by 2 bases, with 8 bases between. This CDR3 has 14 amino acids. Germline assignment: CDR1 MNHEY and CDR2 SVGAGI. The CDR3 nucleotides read TGTGCCAGCAGTTACCAACTAGACACAGATACGCAGTATTTT. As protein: CASSYQLDTDTQYF.

The CDR3, as DNA: TGTGCCAGTAGTATGGGGGACGCGGGCGAGCAGTACTTC. This codes for CASSMGDAGEQYF. The chain is built from TRBV19 and TRBJ2-7; D might be TRBD1 or TRBD2, each matching 5 bases. CDR1 is LNHDA, CDR2 SQIVND, per germline (reference sequence). CDR3 length equals 13 residues. V lost 3 bases and J 6 bases, leaving 12 bases between the germline ends.

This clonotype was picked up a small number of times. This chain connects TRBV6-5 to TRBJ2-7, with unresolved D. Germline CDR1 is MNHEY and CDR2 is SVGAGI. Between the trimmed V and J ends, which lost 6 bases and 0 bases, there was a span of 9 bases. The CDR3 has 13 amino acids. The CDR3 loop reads CASRPAVSYEQYF. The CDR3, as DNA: TGTGCCAGCAGGCCAGCTGTCTCCTACGAGCAGTACTTC.